A single sample gave rise to the 5 T cell receptor beta chains below, sequenced in a study of technical replicates of blood from a few donors. Sequencing was performed with immunoSEQ multiplex PCR; in TCRdb, only in-frame clones are kept and a portion is missing. The top ten clones hold less than 0.2% of a sample with 70,000 to 95,000 clones, approximately 96% of them seen once. Material: T cells isolated from PBMCs. The origin of the receptors is a human donor in good health.

This chain joins TRBV4-1 and TRBJ2-1; D unresolved. This CDR3 has 14 amino acids. V dropped 2 bases and J dropped 5 bases, with 10 bases sitting between them. The germline V gene encodes CDR1 MGHRA and CDR2 YSYEKL. The CDR3 DNA reads as TGCGCCAGCAGCCAATATAATGAGAACAATGAGCAGTTCTTC. It encodes CASSQYNENNEQFF.

The chain combines TRBV6-6 with TRBJ1-2, with D perhaps TRBD1 (6 bases). The CDR3 sequence is 13 residues long. Trimming took 4 bases from V and 8 from J, leaving 14 bases between them. Germline assignment: CDR1 MNHNY and CDR2 SVGAGI (reference sequence). CDR3 sequence: CASSWDMLEGYTF. CDR3 DNA sequence: TGTGCCAGCAGTTGGGACATGCTGGAGGGCTACACCTTC.

This clone was found once. This chain joins TRBV6-5 and TRBJ2-1; 12 bases line up with TRBD2. The ends lost 8 bases at V and 8 bases at J; junction bases unmatched: 10. There are 15 residues in the CDR3. CDR1 and CDR2 (germline): MNHEY, SVGAGI. The CDR3 sequence: CASQTRPSGGDEQFF. In DNA, the CDR3 is TGTGCCAGCCAAACAAGGCCTAGCGGGGGGGATGAGCAGTTCTTC.

The chain is built from TRBV6-4 and TRBJ1-2; no definite D call. The V gene's germline CDR1 is MRHNA and CDR2 SNTAGT. The CDR3 is 16 residues long. V was pared by 2 bases and J by 0 bases, with 13 bases between. The CDR3 reads CASSDPLSGSNYGYTF. The DNA for the CDR3 is TGTGCCAGCAGTGACCCTCTTTCAGGTTCTAACTATGGCTACACCTTC.

This chain connects TRBV9 to TRBJ2-5; possible D gene TRBD2, 6 bases. Germline assignment: CDR1 SGDLS and CDR2 YYNGEE. The V end lost 0 bases, the J end lost 4 bases, and 13 bases lay between the germline ends. CDR3 length: 15 residues. This chain's CDR3 is CASSVVGTEGETQYF. The DNA of the CDR3 is TGTGCCAGCAGCGTAGTTGGTACGGAGGGAGAGACCCAGTACTTC.